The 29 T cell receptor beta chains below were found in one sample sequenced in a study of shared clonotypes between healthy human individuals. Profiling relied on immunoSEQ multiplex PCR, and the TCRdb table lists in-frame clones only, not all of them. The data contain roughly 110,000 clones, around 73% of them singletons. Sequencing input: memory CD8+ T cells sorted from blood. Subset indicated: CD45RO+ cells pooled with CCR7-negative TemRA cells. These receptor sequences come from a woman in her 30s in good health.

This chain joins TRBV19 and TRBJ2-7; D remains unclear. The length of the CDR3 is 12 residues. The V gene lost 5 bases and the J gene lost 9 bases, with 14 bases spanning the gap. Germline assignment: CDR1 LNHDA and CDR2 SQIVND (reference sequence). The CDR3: CASSAMVGWQYF. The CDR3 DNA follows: TGTGCCAGTAGTGCCATGGTGGGTTGGCAGTACTTC. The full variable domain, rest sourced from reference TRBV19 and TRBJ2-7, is DGGITQSPKYLFRKEGQNVTLSCEQNLNHDAMYWYRQDPGQGLRLIYYSQIVNDFQKGDIAEGYSVSREKKESFPLTVTSAQKNPTAFYLCASSAMVGWQYFGPGTRLTVT.

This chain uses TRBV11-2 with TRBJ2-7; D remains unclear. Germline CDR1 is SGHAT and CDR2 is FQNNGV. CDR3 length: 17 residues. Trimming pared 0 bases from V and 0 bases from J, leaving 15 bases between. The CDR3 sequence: CASSLDNMSIGSYEQYF. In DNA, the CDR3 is TGTGCCAGCAGCTTAGATAATATGTCCATCGGCTCCTACGAGCAGTACTTC.

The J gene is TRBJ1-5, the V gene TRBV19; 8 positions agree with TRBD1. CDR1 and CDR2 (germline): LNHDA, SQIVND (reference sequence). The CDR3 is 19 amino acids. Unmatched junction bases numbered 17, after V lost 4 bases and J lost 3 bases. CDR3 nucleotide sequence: TGTGCCAGTAGTACCACCAAGGACAGGGCCCGTTCCCCCAATCAGCCCCAGCATTTT. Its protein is CASSTTKDRARSPNQPQHF.

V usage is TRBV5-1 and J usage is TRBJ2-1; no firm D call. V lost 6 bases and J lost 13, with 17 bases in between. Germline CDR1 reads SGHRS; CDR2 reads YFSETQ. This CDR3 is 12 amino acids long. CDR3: CASTPPGPEQFF. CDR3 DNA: TGCGCCAGCACCCCTCCGGGCCCGGAACAGTTCTTC. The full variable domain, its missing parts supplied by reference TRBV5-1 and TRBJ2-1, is KAGVTQTPRYLIKTRGQQVTLSCSPISGHRSVSWYQQTPGQGLQFLFEYFSETQRNKGNFPGRFSGRQFSNSRSEMNVSTLELGDSALYLCASTPPGPEQFFGPGTRLTVL.

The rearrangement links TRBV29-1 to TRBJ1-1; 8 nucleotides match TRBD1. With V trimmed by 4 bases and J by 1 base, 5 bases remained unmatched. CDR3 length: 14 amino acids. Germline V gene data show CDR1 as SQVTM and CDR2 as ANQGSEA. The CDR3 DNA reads TGCAGCGTTGCCAGACAGGGGAGGAACACTGAAGCTTTCTTT. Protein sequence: CSVARQGRNTEAFF.

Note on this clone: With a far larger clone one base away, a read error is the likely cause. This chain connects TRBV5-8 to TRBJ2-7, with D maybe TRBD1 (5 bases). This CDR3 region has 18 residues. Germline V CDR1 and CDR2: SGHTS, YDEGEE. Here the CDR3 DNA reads TGTGCCAACAGCGTTATCGATCGGCAGGGCCCGCCCGTGGACGAGCAGTACTTC. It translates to CANSVIDRQGPPVDEQYF.

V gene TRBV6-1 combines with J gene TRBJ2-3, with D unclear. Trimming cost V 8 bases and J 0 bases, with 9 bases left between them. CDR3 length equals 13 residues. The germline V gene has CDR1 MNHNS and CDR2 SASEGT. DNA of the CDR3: TGTGCCAGCTCATCCGGGAGCACAGATACGCAGTATTTT. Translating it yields CASSSGSTDTQYF.

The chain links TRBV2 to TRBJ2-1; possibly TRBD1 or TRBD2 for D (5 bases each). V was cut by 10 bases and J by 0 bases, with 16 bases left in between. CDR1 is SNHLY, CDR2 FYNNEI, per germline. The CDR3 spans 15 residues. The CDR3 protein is CANPPYGTSYNEQFF. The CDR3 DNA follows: TGTGCCAACCCCCCGTACGGGACCTCCTACAATGAGCAGTTCTTC.

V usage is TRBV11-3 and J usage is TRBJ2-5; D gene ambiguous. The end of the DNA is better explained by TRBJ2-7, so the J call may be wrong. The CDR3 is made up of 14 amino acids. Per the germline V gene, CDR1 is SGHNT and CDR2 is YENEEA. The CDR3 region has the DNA TGTGCCAGCAGCTTAAGCCCCAGCTCCTACGAGCAGTACTTC. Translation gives CASSLSPSSYEQYF.

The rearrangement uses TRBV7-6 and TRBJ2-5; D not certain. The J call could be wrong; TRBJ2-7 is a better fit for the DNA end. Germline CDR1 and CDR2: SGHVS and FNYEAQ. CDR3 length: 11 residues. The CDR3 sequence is CASKGSYEQYF. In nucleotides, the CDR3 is TGTGCCAGCAAAGGGTCCTACGAGCAGTACTTC.

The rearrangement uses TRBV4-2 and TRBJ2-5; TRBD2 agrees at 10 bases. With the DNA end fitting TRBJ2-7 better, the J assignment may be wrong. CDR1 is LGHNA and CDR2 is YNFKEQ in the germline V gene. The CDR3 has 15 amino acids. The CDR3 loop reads CASSHQKREGYEQYF. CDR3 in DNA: TGTGCCAGCAGCCACCAAAAGCGGGAGGGCTACGAGCAGTACTTC.

The CDR3 loop is CASRTANYGYTF. The DNA for the CDR3 is TGTGCCAGCAGGACAGCTAACTATGGCTACACCTTC. The chain couples TRBV27 to TRBJ1-2, with D perhaps TRBD1 (5 bases). The CDR3 extends over 12 amino acids. Trimming pared 6 bases from V and 0 bases from J, leaving 5 bases between. Looked up from germline, CDR1 is MNHEY and CDR2 is SMNVEV (reference sequence).

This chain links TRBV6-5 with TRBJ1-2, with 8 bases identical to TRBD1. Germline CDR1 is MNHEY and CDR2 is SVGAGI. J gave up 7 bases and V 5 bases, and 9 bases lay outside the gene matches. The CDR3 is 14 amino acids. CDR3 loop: CASSTQGGHGGYTF. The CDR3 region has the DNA TGTGCCAGCAGTACACAGGGGGGGCACGGTGGCTACACCTTC.

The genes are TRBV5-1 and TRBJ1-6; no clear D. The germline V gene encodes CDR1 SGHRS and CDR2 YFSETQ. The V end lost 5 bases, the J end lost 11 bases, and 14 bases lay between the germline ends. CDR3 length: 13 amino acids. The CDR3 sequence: CASSAADGAPLHF. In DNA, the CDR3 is TGCGCCAGCAGTGCGGCAGACGGCGCACCCCTCCACTTT.

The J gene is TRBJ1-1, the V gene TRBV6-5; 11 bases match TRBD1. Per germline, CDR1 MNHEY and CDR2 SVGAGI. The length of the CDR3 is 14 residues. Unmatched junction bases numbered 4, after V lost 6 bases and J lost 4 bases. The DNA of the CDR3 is TGTGCCAGCAGCACCGGGACAGGGGGCACTGAAGCTTTCTTT. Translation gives CASSTGTGGTEAFF.

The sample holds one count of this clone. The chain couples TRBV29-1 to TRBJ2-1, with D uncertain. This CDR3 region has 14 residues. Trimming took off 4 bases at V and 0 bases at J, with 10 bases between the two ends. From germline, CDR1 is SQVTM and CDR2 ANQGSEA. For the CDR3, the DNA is TGCAGCGTTGTGCGGCCGAGCTCCTACAATGAGCAGTTCTTC. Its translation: CSVVRPSSYNEQFF.

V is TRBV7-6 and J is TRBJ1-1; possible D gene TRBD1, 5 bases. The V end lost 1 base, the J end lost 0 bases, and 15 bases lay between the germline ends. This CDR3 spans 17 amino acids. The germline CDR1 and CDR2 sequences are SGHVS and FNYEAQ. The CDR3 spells CASSLEGLRQMNTEAFF. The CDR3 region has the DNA TGTGCCAGCAGCTTAGAGGGTTTGAGACAGATGAACACTGAAGCTTTCTTT.

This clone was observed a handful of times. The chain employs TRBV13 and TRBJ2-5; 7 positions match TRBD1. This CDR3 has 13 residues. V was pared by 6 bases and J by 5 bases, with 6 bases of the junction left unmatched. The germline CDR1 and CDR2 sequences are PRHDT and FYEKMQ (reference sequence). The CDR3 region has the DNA TGTGCCAGCAGTCGTAACAGGGGTGAGACCCAGTACTTC. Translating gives CASSRNRGETQYF.

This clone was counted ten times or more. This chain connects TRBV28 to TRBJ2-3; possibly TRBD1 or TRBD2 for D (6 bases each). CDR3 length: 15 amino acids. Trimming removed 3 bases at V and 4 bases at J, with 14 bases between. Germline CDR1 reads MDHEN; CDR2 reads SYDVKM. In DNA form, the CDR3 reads TGTGCCAGCAGTTTTAGGGGGGAGCTCGCAGATACGCAGTATTTT. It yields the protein CASSFRGELADTQYF.

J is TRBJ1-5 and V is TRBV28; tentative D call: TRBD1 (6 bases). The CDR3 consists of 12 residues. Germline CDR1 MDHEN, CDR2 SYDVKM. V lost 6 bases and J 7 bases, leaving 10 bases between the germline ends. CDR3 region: CASRTGRQPQHF. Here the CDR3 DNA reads TGTGCCAGCAGAACAGGGCGACAGCCCCAGCATTTT.

This chain's CDR3 is CASSNKGTEAFF. For the CDR3, the DNA is TGTGCCAGTAGTAATAAGGGAACTGAAGCTTTCTTT. This chain links TRBV19 with TRBJ1-1; D is unclear. CDR1 LNHDA and CDR2 SQIVND come from the germline V gene (reference sequence). CDR3 length equals 12 residues. With 4 bases removed from V and 5 bases from J, the gap between germline ends came to 8 bases.

CDR3 residues: CASSLEPLAGRVDEQYF. CDR3 in DNA: TGTGCCAGCAGCTTAGAGCCGCTAGCGGGGCGTGTTGACGAGCAGTACTTC. The chain couples TRBV7-8 to TRBJ2-7; 9 bases match TRBD2. The CDR3 loop spans 17 amino acids. Losses at the gene ends were 1 base for V and 5 bases for J; bases not matched to a gene: 12. Germline CDR1 and CDR2: SGHVS and FQNEAQ.

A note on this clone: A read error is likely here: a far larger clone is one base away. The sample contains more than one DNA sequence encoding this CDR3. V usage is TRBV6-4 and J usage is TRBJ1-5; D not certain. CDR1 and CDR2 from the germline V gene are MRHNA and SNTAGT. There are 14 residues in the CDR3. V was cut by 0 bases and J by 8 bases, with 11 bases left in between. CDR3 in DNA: TGTGCCAGCAGTGACTCTGAAGGGAGTAAGCCCCAGCATTTT. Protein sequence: CASSDSEGSKPQHF.

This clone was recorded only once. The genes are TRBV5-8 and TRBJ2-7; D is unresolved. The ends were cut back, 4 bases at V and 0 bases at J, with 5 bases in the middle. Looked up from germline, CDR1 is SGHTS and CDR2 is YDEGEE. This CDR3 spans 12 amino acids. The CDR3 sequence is CASSQSSYEQYF. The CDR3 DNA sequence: TGTGCCAGCAGCCAAAGCTCCTACGAGCAGTACTTC.

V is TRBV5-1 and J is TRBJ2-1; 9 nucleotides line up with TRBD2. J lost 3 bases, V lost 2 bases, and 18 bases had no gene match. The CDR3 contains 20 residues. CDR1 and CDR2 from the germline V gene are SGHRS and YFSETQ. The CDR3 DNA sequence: TGCGCCAGCAGCTTACAACCGGGACACGCGGGAGGGGGTCTCTACAATGAGCAGTTCTTC. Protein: CASSLQPGHAGGGLYNEQFF. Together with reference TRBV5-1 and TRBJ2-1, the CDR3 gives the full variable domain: KAGVTQTPRYLIKTRGQQVTLSCSPISGHRSVSWYQQTPGQGLQFLFEYFSETQRNKGNFPGRFSGRQFSNSRSEMNVSTLELGDSALYLCASSLQPGHAGGGLYNEQFFGPGTRLTVL.

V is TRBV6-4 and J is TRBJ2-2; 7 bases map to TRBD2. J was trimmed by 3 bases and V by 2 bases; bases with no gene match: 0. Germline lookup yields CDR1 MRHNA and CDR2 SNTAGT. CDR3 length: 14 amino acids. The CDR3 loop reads CASSDGRDTGELFF. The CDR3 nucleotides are TGTGCCAGCAGTGACGGGAGGGACACCGGGGAGCTGTTTTTT.

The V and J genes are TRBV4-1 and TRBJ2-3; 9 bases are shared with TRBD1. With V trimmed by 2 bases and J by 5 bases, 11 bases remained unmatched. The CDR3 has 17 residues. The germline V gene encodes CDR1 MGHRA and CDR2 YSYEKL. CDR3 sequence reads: CASSQTGTGRLEDTQYF. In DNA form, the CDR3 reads TGCGCCAGCAGCCAAACGGGGACAGGGAGATTGGAAGATACGCAGTATTTT.

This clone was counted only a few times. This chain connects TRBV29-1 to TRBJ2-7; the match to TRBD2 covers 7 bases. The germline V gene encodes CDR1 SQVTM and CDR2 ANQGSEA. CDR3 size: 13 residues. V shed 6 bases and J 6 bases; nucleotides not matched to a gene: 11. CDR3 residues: CSVGSGEGSEQYF. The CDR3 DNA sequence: TGCAGCGTGGGGTCCGGGGAGGGGAGCGAGCAGTACTTC.

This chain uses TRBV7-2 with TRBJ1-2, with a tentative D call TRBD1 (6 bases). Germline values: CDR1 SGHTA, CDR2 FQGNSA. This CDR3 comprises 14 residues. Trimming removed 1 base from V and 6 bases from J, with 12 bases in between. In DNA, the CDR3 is TGTGCCAGCAGCTTAGAGGCAGGGGTGGATGGCTACACCTTC. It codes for CASSLEAGVDGYTF.